The sequence of this T cell receptor beta chain was determined in a study of cytomegalovirus exposure and HLA in healthy donors (dated by TCRdb to 2015 to 2018). Regarding the study in general: An earlier analysis of roughly 610 of the donors reported approximately 300 Gb of sequence data and 95 million to 120 million unique TCR beta sequences obtained from roughly 180 million T cells. An early release covering more than 500 HLA-typed donors comprised about 300 gigabases of sequencing data and 85 million or so unique TCR sequences. Among the roughly 390 genotyped donors, approximately 81% belonged to the genetic ancestry cluster associated with self-reported Caucasian donors. The study aimed to test whether cataloging public T cell receptors could reveal signatures of past pathogen exposure. The study profiled the T cell repertoires of fewer than 850 subjects by immunosequencing and related them to cytomegalovirus serostatus. Besides the first cohort of roughly 700 subjects, a separate validation cohort made up of about 120 different subjects was used. To predict cytomegalovirus infection status, the study combined high-throughput TCR immunosequencing, statistical association of individual TCRs with disease status, and machine learning. A later analysis re-examined previously published TCR beta repertoires from 610 or so donors and added high-resolution HLA genotyping to investigate patterns of TCR occurrence. The later analysis used no new phenotypic data to find candidate immune exposures, relying instead on TCR beta sequences and their occurrence across donors. An earlier analysis of 500 to 650 of the donors applied high-throughput TCR beta sequencing to assess whether each TCR beta V gene segment acted as functional or pseudogenic. Donor age, sex, ethnicity and CMV serostatus were compiled together with the repertoire data. In a later genetic analysis, genome-wide SNP genotypes for about 55% of the roughly 670 donors were used, and that subset was treated as a discovery cohort. All discovery cohort repertoires had been generated using a single sequencing platform. HLA typing included class I and class II loci at four-digit resolution. Typing coverage varied by locus: about 620-630 donors for A, B, C, DRB1 and DQB1; roughly 520 for DQA1; some 610 for DPA1; around 450 for DPB1. Four to six DR-DQ haplotypes were handled as single units for association and clustering, since linkage in the cohort was strong. Across under 500 genotyped donors of the cohort, an average of about 220,000 unique TCR beta nucleotide sequences per donor were sequenced, and roughly 17% of those sequences were non-productive.

The paper as a whole reports these results and caveats: The cohort was sequenced for TCR beta chains only, and without alpha or paired-chain data the features that could be detected were limited. Correlated functional status among segregating V segments might be attributable to linkage disequilibrium, but an unknown experimental factor could not be ruled out. Most TCR sequences were observed very rarely across donors, whereas some public TCRs were present in many individuals. Most CMV-associated TCR beta chains appeared to be HLA-restricted in a later analysis, and the HLA associations seemed to be driven largely by CMV exposure. In a later analysis, HLA-associated TCR beta chains were found to be more clonally expanded and to have lower generation probabilities than equally common non-associated chains. Three of the identified cytomegalovirus-associated TCR beta chains were confirmed in vitro to be specific for cytomegalovirus antigens. Because counts were too low, roughly 18 rarely observed V segments, including chromosome 9 orphons, were left out of the earlier analysis of roughly 600 of the donors. CMV serostatus was the only immune exposure information available for the cohort. A total of some 180 TCR beta chains were listed by the study as associated with cytomegalovirus. The presence/absence analyses assumed that sequencing depth was roughly uniform across donors, and that assumption may not be true. V-gene and J-gene trimming of TCR beta chains was associated with a missense DCLRE1C variant in a later genetic analysis, and the association was replicated in an independent cohort. A further reported finding was that TCR beta sequences accurately predicted the HLA-A and HLA-B alleles for most subjects in the first cohort. Because the 87-base-pair reads could not distinguish some IMGT-functional V segments, including TRBV6-2 and TRBV6-3, those segments were excluded. Because HLA typing was missing for some donors at each locus, association tests included only the typed subset. A later analysis associated some 17,000 TCR beta sequences with specific HLA alleles at a false discovery rate of 0.05. According to a later analysis, TCR association rates differed among HLA loci, with DRB1 alleles showing the most associated TCRs and HLA-C alleles showing the fewest. Cytomegalovirus status was reported to be diagnosed by the classifier with high specificity and sensitivity in both the original and validation cohorts. When HLA alleles, especially DR and DQ, strongly co-occurred, TCR associations were difficult to assign to individual alleles. A group of highly shared sequence variants was considered likely to be a technical artifact of the sequencing pipeline. The authors suggested that the approach could potentially be extended to other disease states and immunological phenotypes. In an earlier analysis of about 600 of the donors, most TCR beta V segments appeared in productive rearrangements about 87% or about 30% of the time, broadly matching IMGT annotations. According to a later genetic analysis, donors in an Asian-associated ancestry cluster had fewer N-insertions in productive TCRs than the approximately 670-donor mean. According to a later analysis, parvovirus B19, influenza, CMV and Epstein-Barr virus appeared linked to several top co-occurrence clusters.

Preparation of the library involved the immunoSEQ multiplex PCR assay. For the multiplex PCR, a mixture combining 60 forward primers for TCR Vbeta segments and 13 reverse primers for TCR Jbeta segments was used. The CDR3 region of rearranged TCR beta genes was amplified from genomic DNA with a multiplex PCR assay. The Illumina HiSeq System was used to sequence the amplified TCR beta libraries as 87-base-pair reads. From the authors' description of their analysis: A later analysis tallied around 82 million unique TCR beta chains across the 640 or so repertoires, and some 10 million of those chains were shared by two or more donors. Raw reads were error-corrected and collapsed into unique sequences by a nearest-neighbor algorithm in which closely related sequences were merged to remove PCR and sequencing errors. V, D and J gene segments were assigned by aligning CDR3 sequences to IMGT reference sequences. For a sequence to be retained, a match of at least six nucleotides was required to both a V gene segment and a J gene segment. A rearrangement counted as productive if the CDR3 had no stop codons and remained in frame with V and J, and every other rearrangement counted as non-productive. CDR3 was defined by IMGT convention, running from the second conserved V-encoded cysteine to the conserved J-encoded phenylalanine. The earlier analysis of fewer than 700 of the donors excluded sequences that lacked an unambiguous match to a single V gene segment. In an earlier analysis of 450 to 700 of the donors, V segments were called functional above 56.7% productive rearrangements and were called segregating when the between-donor standard deviation exceeded 5%. To diagnose cytomegalovirus status from the catalog of TCR beta chain sequences, a statistical classification framework was built. V and J gene assignment, in a later analysis, came from comparing TCR nucleotide sequences with IMGT/GENE-DB human TR gene sequences. In a later analysis, CDR3 sequences and most-parsimonious VDJ recombination scenarios were assigned using the TCRdist pipeline. In a later analysis, each TCR beta chain was defined by its CDR3 amino acid sequence together with its V-gene family, and reads lacking a unique V-gene family were excluded. To address suspected cross-contamination and a sequencing artifact, a later analysis removed a few hundred highly shared, low-generation-probability nucleotide sequences. For each public chain, a later analysis derived a clonal expansion index from normalized ranks of inferred template counts within each repertoire. Generation probabilities in a later analysis came from a VDJ recombination model fitted to out-of-frame rearrangements, and those results were checked against IGoR. Hypergeometric tests were used in a later analysis to score TCR-TCR, TCR-HLA and TCR-CMV co-occurrence, with a repertoire-size bias correction applied to the TCR pairs. A later analysis estimated false discovery rates by permuting HLA or CMV assignments 20 times. In a later analysis, co-occurring TCRs were grouped with DBSCAN, and TCRdist sequence similarity was added when clustering was performed within HLA-allele-positive subsets. For co-occurrence clustering, repertoires with fewer than 30,000 or more than 120,000 public chains were excluded, along with five repertoires with anomalous nucleotide sharing. Drawn from immuneACCESS, this table holds only the in-frame rearrangements with V and J called that TCRdb kept. Clones are partly lost; checked studies trace under half to an unresolved V gene and leave the rest unexplained. That table is the source of V, J and clone size, and D and trimming were worked out from the DNA. The table kept for this sample lists about 160,000 clones. The ten largest clonotypes hold around 1.4% of the sample.

The cohort was made up of 500 to 800 healthy bone marrow donors. At the time of sampling, all cohort members were nominally healthy, though unrecorded immune exposures were likely present. The donor tested CMV seronegative, placing the donor among the 350 or so seronegative members of the cohort. A peripheral blood sample was provided by each donor, and peripheral blood mononuclear cells were used for TCR beta sequencing. The Qiagen DNeasy Blood Extraction Kit was used to extract genomic DNA from the blood cell samples. Notes on this clone: Its antigen remains unidentified. At the DNA level, this CDR3 is encoded by other sequences in the same sample as well.

V is clipped by 4 bases and J by 3 bases, and the sequence between their germline boundaries is 4 bases long. CDR1 and CDR2 are drawn from the germline V gene: MNHEY, SVGAGI. Including cysteine and phenylalanine, the CDR3 has 11 amino acids. Only the CDR3 region is kept as DNA, spanning 33 bases read in frame from base 1. The source is a woman aged 60-75 years in good health and CMV-seronegative. The rearrangement joined TRBV6-5 to TRBJ2-7; the D segment cannot be called with confidence. Specimen: PBMCs. The nucleotides read TGTGCCAGCAGTTCGTACTACGAGCAGTACTTC. Its amino acids are CASSSYYEQYF.